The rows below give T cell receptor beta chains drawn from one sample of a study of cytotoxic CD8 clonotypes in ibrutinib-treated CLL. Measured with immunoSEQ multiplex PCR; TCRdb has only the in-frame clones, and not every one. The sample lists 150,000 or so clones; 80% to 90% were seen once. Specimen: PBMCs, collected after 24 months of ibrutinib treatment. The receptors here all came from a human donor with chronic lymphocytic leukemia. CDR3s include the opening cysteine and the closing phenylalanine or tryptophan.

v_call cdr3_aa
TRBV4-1 CASSPVGDRGSYGYTF
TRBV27 CASSLTGRRSGANVLTF
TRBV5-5 CASRAGSGIVYEQYF
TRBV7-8 CASSFRIGAPTYEQYF
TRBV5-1 CASSAGLREQYF
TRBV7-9 CASTPVGGEQFF
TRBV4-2 CASSQVVGRGNNEQFF
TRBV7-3 CASSLTSLGDTDTQYF
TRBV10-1 CASKKQGSRYEQYF
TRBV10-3 CAIRPSPGLAGGVPDTQYF
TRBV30 CASVASGNDQPQHF
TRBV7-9 CASRPRQGAAGYTF
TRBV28 CASVSRFTEAFF
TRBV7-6 CASSLAPQRGGQETQYF
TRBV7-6 CASSLSQYNGRTVGQEKLFF
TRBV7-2 CASSSGGSGTLEQYF
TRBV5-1 CASSLGISVFQETQYF
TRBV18 CASSPVGTDSLYTF
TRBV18 CASSPGRLITSGNTIYF
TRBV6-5 CASSPRGAGSEAFF
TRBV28 CASRPGTVFPYEQYF
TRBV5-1 CASSLERSNYEQYF
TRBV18 CASSGQKNTEAFF
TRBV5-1 CASGLGAGARLAGGRPFF
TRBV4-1 CASSQDNGSEEKLFF
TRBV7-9 CASSFYSDRGEQFF
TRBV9 CASSAGQAPNIFYGYTF
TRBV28 CASSLMYNEQFF
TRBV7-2 CASSLDSAGANVLTF
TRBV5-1 CASSPGQFFIEGYGYTF
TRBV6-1 CASSESRGTGYYNEQFF
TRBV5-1 CASSPRTSGGVYEQYF
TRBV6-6 CASSYHLSTDTQYF
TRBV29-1 CSGHRENTEAFF
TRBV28 CASSFRTLSGANVLTF
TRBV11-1 CASSLTPPRIKAFF
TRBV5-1 CASSLTVAGELFF
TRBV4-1 CASSPPPGTSGVRDTGELFF
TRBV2 CASSYTPGEGTNTEAFF
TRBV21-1 CASSVLSRGEQPQHF
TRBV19 CASSSDRGDTGELFF
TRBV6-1 CASSQITLGVTEAFF
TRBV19 CASSAGTVGGSEAFF
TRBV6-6 CASSLRTYNEQFF
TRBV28 CASLNSLSYEQYF